This section outlines one TCR beta chain sequence together with its context. No antigen is known for it. Nothing much larger sits one base from this clone, and base qualities are not available. This sample stems from a study of blood T cell repertoires in COVID-19 (dated by TCRdb to the early 2020s). Describing the broader study: Samples covering the acute and convalescent phases of COVID-19 were provided by collaborators in the United States, Italy and Spain. A freely available public database, intended as a resource for researchers studying the immune response to SARS-CoV-2, is where the repertoires were released. The samples were drawn from the first 160 participants of the ongoing ImmuneRACE study and from 1,200 or so subjects provided by 6 global collaborators. The material from the prospective study consisted of cDNA or gDNA derived from T cells, B-cell-depleted T cells, or PBMCs. Subjects who had been exposed to COVID-19, were actively infected with it, or had recovered from it provided the deeply sampled blood TCRbeta repertoires that made up the dataset. Nearly every sample came with metadata listing a de-identified subject ID, COVID-19 status, age in years and sex. Where available, HLA class I and class II types were obtained from metadata supplied by the sample provider rather than from assay-based typing. The full study reports these points: Clinical and demographic metadata were provided uncurated, with the amount varying by source and participant.

TCRbeta CDR3 regions were amplified from genomic DNA using the immunoSEQ Assay, a bias-controlled multiplex PCR. The original pipeline was this. Within the assay, amplification of reference gene primers was used to estimate how many nucleated cells each sample contained. Sequence reads were collapsed and filtered to measure the absolute abundance of every unique TCRbeta CDR3 rearrangement. For each sample, productive Simpson clonality was calculated as the square root of Simpson's diversity index across productive rearrangements. What TCRdb holds here is the immuneACCESS table cut down to in-frame rearrangements. Part of the clones is not present; checked against another copy, under half of the missing clones reflect an unresolved V gene, and the others are unexplained. Clone size and the V and J calls come from that table; the DNA yielded D and trimming. The sample table shows a few hundred thousand clones, and around 90% are seen once. The top ten clones comprise around 2.8% of the sample.

Clipping removes 6 bases from V and 2 bases from J, with 2 as the unmatched junction base count. The CDR3 numbers 13 residues from cysteine through phenylalanine. The read is trimmed to its CDR3 DNA, 39 bases read in frame from base 1. CDR1 and CDR2 are read off the germline V gene (reference sequence) as MNHEY and SMNVEV. One collaborating source in Seattle enrolled patients while the patients were actively infected and followed the patients over time throughout the course of disease. Collaborating institutions collected whole blood in K2EDTA tubes following their own protocols. Collaborator samples were shipped for TCRbeta analysis as frozen whole blood, isolated PBMCs, or DNA extracted from either sample type.

Here the chain combines TRBV27 and TRBJ1-2; 8 middle bases align to TRBD1. Sequenced input: peripheral blood. The receptor was derived from a woman in her thirties with COVID-19, enrolled during active disease. The nucleotide sequence reads as follows: TGTGCCAGCAGCAGGACAGGGAACTATGGCTACACCTTC. Translated, it gives CASSRTGNYGYTF.